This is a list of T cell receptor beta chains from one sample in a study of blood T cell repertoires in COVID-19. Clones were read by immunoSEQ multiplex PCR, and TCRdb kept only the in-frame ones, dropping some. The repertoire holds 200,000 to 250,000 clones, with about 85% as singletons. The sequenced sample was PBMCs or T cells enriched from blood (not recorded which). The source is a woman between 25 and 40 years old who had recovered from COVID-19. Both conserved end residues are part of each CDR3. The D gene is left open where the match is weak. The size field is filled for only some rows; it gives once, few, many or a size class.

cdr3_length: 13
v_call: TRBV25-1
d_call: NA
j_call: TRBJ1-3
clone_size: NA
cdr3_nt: TGTGCCAGCAGTATGAGTAGTGGAAACACCATATATTTT
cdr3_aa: CASSMSSGNTIYF

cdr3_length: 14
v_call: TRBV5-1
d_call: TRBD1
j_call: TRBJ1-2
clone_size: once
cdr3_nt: TGCGCCAGCAGCTCGGGGGACAGGGACTATGGCTACACCTTC
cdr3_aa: CASSSGDRDYGYTF

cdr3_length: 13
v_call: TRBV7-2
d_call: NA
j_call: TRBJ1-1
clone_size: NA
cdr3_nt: TGTGCCAGCAGCCCCACGGTGAACACTGAAGCTTTCTTT
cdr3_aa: CASSPTVNTEAFF

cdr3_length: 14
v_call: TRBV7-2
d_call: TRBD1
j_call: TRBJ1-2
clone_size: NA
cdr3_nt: TGTGCCAGCAGCCTTACAGGGGCCAACTATGGCTACACCTTC
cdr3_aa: CASSLTGANYGYTF

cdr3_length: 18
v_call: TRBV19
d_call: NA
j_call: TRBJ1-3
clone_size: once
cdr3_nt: TGTGCCAGTTCCCCCGGGGGTGGGAGACCTCGCCTTGGAAACACCATATATTTT
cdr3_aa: CASSPGGGRPRLGNTIYF

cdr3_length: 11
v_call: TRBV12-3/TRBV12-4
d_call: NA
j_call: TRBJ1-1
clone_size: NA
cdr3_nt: TGTGCCAGCAGTTTTGGCCTTGAAGCTTTCTTT
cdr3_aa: CASSFGLEAFF

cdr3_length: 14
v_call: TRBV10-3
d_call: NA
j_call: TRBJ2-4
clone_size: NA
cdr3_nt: TGTGCCATCAGTGAGACAGGGTTGGATAACATTCAGTACTTC
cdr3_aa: CAISETGLDNIQYF

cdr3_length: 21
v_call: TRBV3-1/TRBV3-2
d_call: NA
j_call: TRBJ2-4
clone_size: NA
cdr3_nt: TGTGCCAGCAGCCAAGCCGCCTCAGGTATCAGCAGCAGATTAGCCAAAAACATTCAGTACTTC
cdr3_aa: CASSQAASGISSRLAKNIQYF

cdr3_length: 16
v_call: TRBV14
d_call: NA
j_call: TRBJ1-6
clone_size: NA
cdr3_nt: TGTGCCAGCAGCCAAGAACGGAGCTCCTATAATTCACCCCTCCACTTT
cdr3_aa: CASSQERSSYNSPLHF

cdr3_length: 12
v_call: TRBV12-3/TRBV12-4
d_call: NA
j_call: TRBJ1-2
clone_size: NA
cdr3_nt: TGTGCCAGCAGTTTTCAGTCCTCGGGCTACACCTTC
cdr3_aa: CASSFQSSGYTF

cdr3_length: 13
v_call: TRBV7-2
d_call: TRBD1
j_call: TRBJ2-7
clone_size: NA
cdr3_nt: TGTGCCAGCAGCCATAGACAGGGCCACGAGCAGTACTTC
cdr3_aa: CASSHRQGHEQYF

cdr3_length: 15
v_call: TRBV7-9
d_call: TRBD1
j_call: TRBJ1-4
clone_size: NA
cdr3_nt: TGTGCCAGCAGCTTAGCCGGGACAGCAAATGAAAAACTGTTTTTT
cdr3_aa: CASSLAGTANEKLFF

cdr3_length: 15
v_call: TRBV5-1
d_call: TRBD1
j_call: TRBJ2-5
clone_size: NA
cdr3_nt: TGCGCCAGCAGCTTGGCCCCAGGGGGACAAGAGACCCAGTACTTC
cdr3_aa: CASSLAPGGQETQYF

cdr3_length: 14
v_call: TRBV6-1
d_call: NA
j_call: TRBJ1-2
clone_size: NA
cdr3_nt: TGTGCCAGCAGTGAAATGAGGGTTGCCTTTAGCTACACCTTC
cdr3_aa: CASSEMRVAFSYTF

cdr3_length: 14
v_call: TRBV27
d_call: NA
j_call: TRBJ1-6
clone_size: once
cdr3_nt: TGTGCCACCCAGGTGGGGCGTGGGAATTCACCCCTCCACTTT
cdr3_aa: CATQVGRGNSPLHF

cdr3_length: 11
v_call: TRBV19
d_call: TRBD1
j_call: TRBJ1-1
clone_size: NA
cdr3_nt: TGTGCCACAGACAGGGACACTGAAGCTTTCTTT
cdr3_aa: CATDRDTEAFF

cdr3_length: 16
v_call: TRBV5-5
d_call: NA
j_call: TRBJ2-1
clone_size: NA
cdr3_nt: TGTGCCAGCAGTTCACAGACCCGGACAGTCTACAATGAGCAGTTCTTC
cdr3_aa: CASSSQTRTVYNEQFF

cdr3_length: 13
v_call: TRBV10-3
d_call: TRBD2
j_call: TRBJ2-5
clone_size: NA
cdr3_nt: TGTGCCATCAGTGAGGGACTAGCGGAGACCCAGTACTTC
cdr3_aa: CAISEGLAETQYF

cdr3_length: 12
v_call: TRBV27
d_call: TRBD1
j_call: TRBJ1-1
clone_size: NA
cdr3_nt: TGTGCCAGCGGAACAGGGGTTCCTGAAGCTTTCTTT
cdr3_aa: CASGTGVPEAFF

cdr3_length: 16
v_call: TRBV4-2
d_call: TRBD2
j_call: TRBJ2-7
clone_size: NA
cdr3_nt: TGTGCCAGCAGCCGTTCGGGACTAGCGGGGTCCTACGAGCAGTACTTC
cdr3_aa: CASSRSGLAGSYEQYF

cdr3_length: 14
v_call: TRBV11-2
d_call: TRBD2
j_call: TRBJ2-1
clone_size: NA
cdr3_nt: TGTGCCAGCAAAGGGACTAGGGGGTGGAACGAGCAGTTCTTC
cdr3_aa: CASKGTRGWNEQFF

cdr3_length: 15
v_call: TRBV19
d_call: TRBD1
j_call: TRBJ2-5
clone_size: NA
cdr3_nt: TGTGCCAGTAGTGCGAACAGGGGATTTGGGGAGACCCAGTACTTC
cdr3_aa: CASSANRGFGETQYF

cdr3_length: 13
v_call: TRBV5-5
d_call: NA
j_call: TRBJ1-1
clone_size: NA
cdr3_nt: TGTGCCAGCAGCTTTTCATCCAGGGCTGAAGCTTTCTTT
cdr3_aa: CASSFSSRAEAFF

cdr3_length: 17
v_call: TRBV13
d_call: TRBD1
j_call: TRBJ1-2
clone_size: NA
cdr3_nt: TGTGCCAGCAGCTTACTAGTCGGGACAGATATTAACTATGGCTACACCTTC
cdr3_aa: CASSLLVGTDINYGYTF

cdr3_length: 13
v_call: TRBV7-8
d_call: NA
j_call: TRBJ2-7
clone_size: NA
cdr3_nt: TGTGCAAGCAGCTTAGGAGGGTGGTACGAGCAGTACTTC
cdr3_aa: CASSLGGWYEQYF

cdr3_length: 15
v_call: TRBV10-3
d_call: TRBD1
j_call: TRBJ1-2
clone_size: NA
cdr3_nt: TGTGCCACTCAGGGGGCGCAGGATGGTAACTATGGCTACACCTTC
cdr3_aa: CATQGAQDGNYGYTF

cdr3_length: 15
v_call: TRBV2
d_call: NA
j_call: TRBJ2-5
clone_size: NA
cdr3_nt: TGTGCCAGCAGGCAGGGCCCCGTTGAACAAGAGACCCAGTACTTC
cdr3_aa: CASRQGPVEQETQYF

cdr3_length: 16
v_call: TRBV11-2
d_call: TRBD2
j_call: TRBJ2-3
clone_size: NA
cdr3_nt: TGTGCCAGCAGCCATTTAGCGGGGGGCAGGACAGATACGCAGTATTTT
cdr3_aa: CASSHLAGGRTDTQYF

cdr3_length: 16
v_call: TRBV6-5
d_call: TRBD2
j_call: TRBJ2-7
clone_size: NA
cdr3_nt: TGTGCCAGCAGTTACTCGATACTAGCGGGGGAATACGAGCAGTACTTC
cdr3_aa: CASSYSILAGEYEQYF

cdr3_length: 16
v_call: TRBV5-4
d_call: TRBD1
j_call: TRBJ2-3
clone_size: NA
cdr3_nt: TGTGCCAGCAGCTTGGCCCGACAGGGTGGCACAGATACGCAGTATTTT
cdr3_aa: CASSLARQGGTDTQYF

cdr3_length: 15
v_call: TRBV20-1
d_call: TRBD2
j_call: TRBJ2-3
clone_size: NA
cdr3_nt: TGCAGTGCTAGTAGGCTAGCGGGGAGAACAGATACGCAGTATTTT
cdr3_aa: CSASRLAGRTDTQYF

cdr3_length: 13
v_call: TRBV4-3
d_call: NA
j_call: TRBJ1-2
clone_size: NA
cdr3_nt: TGCGCCAGCAGCCAAGATCAGGAATATGGCTACACCTTC
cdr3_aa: CASSQDQEYGYTF

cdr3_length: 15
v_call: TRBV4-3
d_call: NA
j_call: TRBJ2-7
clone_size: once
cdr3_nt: TGCGCCAGCAGCCAAGACATGGGAGGAAGCGACGAGCAGTACTTC
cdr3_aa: CASSQDMGGSDEQYF

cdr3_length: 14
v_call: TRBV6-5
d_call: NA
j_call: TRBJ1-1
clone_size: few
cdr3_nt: TGTGCCAGCAGTTACTTACCAGGTGGGACTGAAGCTTTCTTT
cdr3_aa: CASSYLPGGTEAFF

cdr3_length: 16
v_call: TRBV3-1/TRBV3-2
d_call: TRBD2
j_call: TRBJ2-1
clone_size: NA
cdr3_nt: TGTGCCAGCAGCCAAGATTTCCGGGGGGGAAACAATGAGCAGTTCTTC
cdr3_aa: CASSQDFRGGNNEQFF

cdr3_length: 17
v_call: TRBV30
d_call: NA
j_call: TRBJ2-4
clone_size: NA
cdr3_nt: TGTGCCTGGAGTGCCCCCGGGACACCGATAGCCAAAAACATTCAGTACTTC
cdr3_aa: CAWSAPGTPIAKNIQYF

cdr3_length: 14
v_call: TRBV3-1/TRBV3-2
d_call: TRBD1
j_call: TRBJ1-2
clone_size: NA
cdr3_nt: TGTGCCAGCAATTCCCCGGGACAGGGGAATGGCTACACCTTC
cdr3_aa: CASNSPGQGNGYTF

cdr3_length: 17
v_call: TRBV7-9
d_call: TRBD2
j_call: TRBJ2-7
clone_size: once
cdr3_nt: TGTGCCAGCAGCCTCATTAGGGGACTAGCGGACTCCTACGAGCAGTACTTC
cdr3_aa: CASSLIRGLADSYEQYF

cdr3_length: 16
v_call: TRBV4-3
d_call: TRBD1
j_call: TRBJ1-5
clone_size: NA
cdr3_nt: TGCGCCAGCAGCCAAGGGACAGGGGGTGGCAATCAGCCCCAGCATTTT
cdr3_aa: CASSQGTGGGNQPQHF

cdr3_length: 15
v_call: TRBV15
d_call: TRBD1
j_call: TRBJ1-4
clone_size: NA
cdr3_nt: TGTGCCACCAGCATCCTGCAGAGGACAGGGGAAAAACTGTTTTTT
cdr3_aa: CATSILQRTGEKLFF

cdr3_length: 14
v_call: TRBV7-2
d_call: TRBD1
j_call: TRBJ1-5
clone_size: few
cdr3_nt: TGTGCCAGCAGCTTAGCGGCAGGGGGGCAGCCCCAGCATTTT
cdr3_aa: CASSLAAGGQPQHF

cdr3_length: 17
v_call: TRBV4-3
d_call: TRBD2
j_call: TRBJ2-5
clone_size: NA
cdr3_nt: TGCGCCAGCAGCCAAGTTGGTAGCGGGGGGGCCGGGGAGACCCAGTACTTC
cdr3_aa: CASSQVGSGGAGETQYF

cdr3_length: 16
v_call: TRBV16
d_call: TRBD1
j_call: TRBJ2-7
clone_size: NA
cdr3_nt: TGTGCCAGCAGCCACCACGGTGGGACAGTCTCCTACGAGCAGTACTTC
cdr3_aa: CASSHHGGTVSYEQYF

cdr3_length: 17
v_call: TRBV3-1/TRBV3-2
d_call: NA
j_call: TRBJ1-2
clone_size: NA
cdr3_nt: TGTGCCAGCAGCCGAGGGGGGGAACAGGGTTCCGGCTATGGCTACACCTTC
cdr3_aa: CASSRGGEQGSGYGYTF

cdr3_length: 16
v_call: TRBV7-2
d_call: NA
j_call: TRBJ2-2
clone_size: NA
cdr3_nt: TGTGCCAGCAGCCACGCGACTGCATCGAACACCGGGGAGCTGTTTTTT
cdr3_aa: CASSHATASNTGELFF

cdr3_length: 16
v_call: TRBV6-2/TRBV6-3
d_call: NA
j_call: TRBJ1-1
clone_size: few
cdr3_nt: TGTGCCAGCAGTTATTCAGCCGGGACATGGAACACTGAAGCTTTCTTT
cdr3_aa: CASSYSAGTWNTEAFF

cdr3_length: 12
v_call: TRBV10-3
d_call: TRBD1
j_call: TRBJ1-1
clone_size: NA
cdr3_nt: TGTGCCATCAGTGGGACAGGGGCTGAAGCTTTCTTT
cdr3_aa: CAISGTGAEAFF

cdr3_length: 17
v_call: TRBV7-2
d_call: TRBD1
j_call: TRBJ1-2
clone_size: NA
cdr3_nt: TGTGCCAGCCCTAATGGACAGGGCATATCCTCTAACTATGGCTACACCTTC
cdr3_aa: CASPNGQGISSNYGYTF

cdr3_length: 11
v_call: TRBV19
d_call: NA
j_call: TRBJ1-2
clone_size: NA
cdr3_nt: TGTGCCAGCCGGGGAGTCTATGGCTACACCTTC
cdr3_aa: CASRGVYGYTF

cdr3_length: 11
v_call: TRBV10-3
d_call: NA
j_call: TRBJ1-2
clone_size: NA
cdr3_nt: TGTGCCATCCAGGGTAGCTATGGCTACACCTTC
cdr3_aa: CAIQGSYGYTF